One sample yielded the 13 T cell receptor beta chains listed below, sequenced in a study of shared clonotypes between healthy human individuals (TCRdb year 2020). The library was produced with the immunoSEQ multiplex PCR assay. TCRdb limited this immuneACCESS table to in-frame rearrangements with V and J called. A share of clones is missing; checked studies link under half to unresolved V genes, and the rest is unexplained. Present in this sample are 2 million to 2.5 million clones, under 95% of which were seen just once. The top ten clones comprise about 0.36% of the sample. Sequenced material: naive CD4+ T cells from PBMCs. The cell subset or site label of this sample denotes: CD45RA+ positively selected. These receptors originate from a man between 18 and 29 years old in good health. Some clones in this sample may be carry-over from other donors' samples.

This chain joins TRBV19 and TRBJ1-5; D might be TRBD1 (6 bases). Looked up from germline, CDR1 is LNHDA and CDR2 is SQIVND (reference sequence). V was pared by 4 bases and J by 4 bases, with 14 bases between. The CDR3 length is 15 residues. CDR3 nucleotide sequence: TGTGCCAGTAGTAAGGGGGGGATTCTGAATCAGCCCCAGCATTTT. It encodes CASSKGGILNQPQHF.

The chain's CDR3 is CASSLEGEAQYF. CDR3 nucleotide sequence: TGTGCCAGCAGCTTAGAAGGGGAGGCGCAGTATTTT. J is TRBJ2-3 and V is TRBV7-2, with D possibly TRBD2 on 6 matching bases. Looked up from germline, CDR1 is SGHTA and CDR2 is FQGNSA. The ends were cut back, 1 base at V and 10 bases at J, with 9 bases in the middle. CDR3 length: 12 residues.

The CDR3 loop reads CSVRNGINTEAFF. DNA of the CDR3: TGCAGCGTACGGAACGGAATTAACACTGAAGCTTTCTTT. The chain couples TRBV29-1 to TRBJ1-1; D unclear. V was clipped by 6 bases and J by 2 bases, with 13 bases between them. CDR1 is SQVTM and CDR2 is ANQGSEA in the germline V gene. This CDR3 region has 13 residues.

The V gene is TRBV7-3, the J gene TRBJ1-1; no reliable D call. The V and J ends lost 5 bases and 1 base respectively, with 11 bases between them. CDR1 and CDR2 from the germline V gene are SGHTA and FQGTGA. The CDR3 covers 14 residues. The CDR3 nucleotides read TGTGCCAGCAGCCTAAGCGCGGGGAACACTGAAGCTTTCTTT. Translation: CASSLSAGNTEAFF.

The V gene is TRBV5-1, the J gene TRBJ1-3; no definite D call. The CDR3 consists of 16 residues. CDR1 and CDR2 (germline): SGHRS, YFSETQ. Trimming left V 0 bases short and J 4 bases short, with 14 bases between. The CDR3 DNA sequence: TGCGCCAGCAGCTTGGAGCCGGGGTCGGTCGGAAACACCATATATTTT. It yields the protein CASSLEPGSVGNTIYF.

This clone was recorded once. This rearrangement joins TRBV6-5 to TRBJ2-5; a possible D gene is TRBD1 (5 bases). Looked up from germline, CDR1 is MNHEY and CDR2 is SVGAGI. The CDR3 spans 16 residues. Deletions cut 0 bases from V and 7 bases from J, with 18 bases between. CDR3: CASSYSRTTHVGTQYF. CDR3 nucleotides: TGTGCCAGCAGTTACTCGAGGACAACACATGTGGGGACCCAGTACTTC.

This chain uses TRBV5-1 with TRBJ2-1, with TRBD2 matching 9 bases. The germline gives CDR1 SGHRS, CDR2 YFSETQ. The CDR3 spans 16 residues. The V gene end was trimmed by 0 bases and the J gene end by 3 bases; junction bases not matched to a gene: 4. CDR3 protein: CASSLELAGVYNEQFF. The CDR3, as DNA: TGCGCCAGCAGCTTGGAACTAGCGGGCGTCTACAATGAGCAGTTCTTC.

The V and J genes are TRBV27 and TRBJ1-5; D is unresolved. V was trimmed by 3 bases and J by 7 bases, leaving 7 bases between them. The CDR3 length is 12 residues. Per the germline V gene, CDR1 is MNHEY and CDR2 is SMNVEV (reference sequence). Here the CDR3 reads CASSFNGQPQHF. DNA for the CDR3: TGTGCCAGCAGTTTTAACGGGCAGCCCCAGCATTTT.

The chain recombines TRBV19 with TRBJ1-2; tentative D call: TRBD1 (6 bases). Per the germline V gene, CDR1 is LNHDA and CDR2 is SQIVND (reference sequence). V was shortened by 7 bases and J by 2 bases, with 8 bases between the two germline ends. The CDR3 is 12 residues long. The CDR3 reads CASKDRNYGYTF. CDR3 in DNA: TGTGCCAGTAAGGACAGAAACTATGGCTACACCTTC.

V usage is TRBV15 and J usage is TRBJ2-5; no clear D gene. Germline V gene data show CDR1 as LNHNV and CDR2 as YYDKDF (reference sequence). Trimming took off 1 base at V and 7 bases at J, with 10 bases between the two ends. There are 13 residues in the CDR3. The CDR3 DNA follows: TGTGCCACCAGCAGAGCCACCTCGGGGACCCAGTACTTC. Its protein product is CATSRATSGTQYF.

The chain has TRBV28 and TRBJ1-2, with D perhaps matching TRBD1 (5 bases). The CDR3 runs to 12 residues. Germline-derived CDR1 and CDR2 are MDHEN and SYDVKM. Trimming removed 2 bases from V and 9 bases from J, with 10 bases in between. CDR3 sequence: CASSLVGDRYTF. CDR3 nucleotide sequence: TGTGCCAGCAGTTTAGTAGGGGATCGCTACACCTTC.

The chain couples TRBV2 to TRBJ1-5, with D uncertain. The CDR3 loop spans 15 amino acids. CDR1 is SNHLY and CDR2 is FYNNEI in the germline V gene. V was shortened by 6 bases and J by 5 bases, with 17 bases between the two germline ends. The CDR3 reads CASSLGVATDQPQHF. The DNA for the CDR3 is TGTGCCAGCAGCCTGGGCGTAGCCACCGATCAGCCCCAGCATTTT. Based on the CDR3 plus reference TRBV2 and TRBJ1-5, the full variable domain is EPEVTQTPSHQVTQMGQEVILRCVPISNHLYFYWYRQILGQKVEFLVSFYNNEISEKSEIFDDQFSVERPDGSNFTLKIRSTKLEDSAMYFCASSLGVATDQPQHFGDGTRLSIL.

The V gene is TRBV28, the J gene TRBJ1-4; perhaps TRBD1 as D (6 bases). V dropped 5 bases and J dropped 7 bases, with 17 bases sitting between them. From germline, CDR1 is MDHEN and CDR2 SYDVKM. The CDR3 is 15 amino acids. CDR3 protein: CASSEGGSWAEKLFF. The CDR3 DNA follows: TGTGCCAGCAGTGAAGGGGGGAGTTGGGCTGAAAAACTGTTTTTT. The full variable domain, completed using reference TRBV28 and TRBJ1-4, is DVKVTQSSRYLVKRTGEKVFLECVQDMDHENMFWYRQDPGLGLRLIYFSYDVKMKEKGDIPEGYSVSREKKERFSLILESASTNQTSMYLCASSEGGSWAEKLFFGSGTQLSVL.